This record looks at one TCR beta chain sequence and its context. This clone showed up just once. The specificity of this receptor is unknown. No quality values exist for individual bases; no much larger clone is one base distant. The germline ends are 12 bases apart after V is trimmed by 3 bases and J by 4 bases. The CDR3 starts with the cysteine, ends with the phenylalanine, and has 14 residues. CDR3 DNA is the only sequence kept; it has 42 bases, read in frame from the first base. CDR1 SEHNR and CDR2 FQNEAQ are derived from the germline V gene (reference sequence). This entry is derived from a study of T cell responses to AZD1222 COVID-19 vaccine (dated by TCRdb to the early 2020s). With regard to the full study: AZD1222 recipients with second doses at about 4 weeks or about 12 weeks were pooled, because spike-specific TCR depth and breadth did not differ between schedules. TCR sequencing was performed for roughly 240 trial participants, of whom around 210 were given two doses of AZD1222 and around 25 were given two doses of MenACWY control vaccine. Trial participants were enrolled into age subgroups of 18-55, 56-69 and 70-plus years, which contained around 150, 29 and 61 TCR-sequenced participants, respectively. What the study reported, not specific to this receptor: The 56-69-year group was small, and its depth increase did not reach significance, likely because of low power. Spike-specific TCR breadth and depth rose significantly after two AZD1222 doses compared with day 0 and with MenACWY recipients. Conclusions about previously exposed vaccinees are limited, since just six AZD1222 recipients were seropositive for SARS-CoV-2 at baseline. CD4 TCRs associated with the vaccine covered the entire spike protein, and the dominant responses were in regions 160-218 and 743-854. Reportedly, almost half of the unique spike-specific TCRs recognized epitopes lying outside the regions that are mutated in the B.1.351 and B.1.1.7 variants. Participants were mostly white British, with more females than males. The authors suggested clonal diversity may have been underestimated. Because no day 14 peak-response samples were available, repertoires were characterized only after the peak T cell response.

The time point label for this specimen denotes: baseline before first vaccination. Samples from vaccinated people were obtained from the UK trials COV001 and COV002, which included a single-blind randomized controlled phase 2/3 trial of AZD1222 (ChAdOx1 nCoV-19) in healthy adults. Trial participant PBMC samples were collected at day 0 and day 28 after the second dose for TCRbeta chain sequencing. The CDR3 regions of human TCRbeta chains were analyzed by immunosequencing. The original pipeline was this. Repertoire TCRs were matched against a reference library of SARS-CoV-2-specific TCRs generated with the MIRA antigen-specificity platform. Breadth was defined as the fraction of unique TCRs that were SARS-CoV-2-associated, and depth was defined as the fraction of total T cells that were SARS-CoV-2-associated. Using the MIRA data, each spike-specific TCR was mapped to the spike region that the TCR reacts to and placed in a CD4 or CD8 class. Log10-transformed breadth and depth values were compared by one-way ANOVA with Sidak's multiple comparisons tests. TCRdb's version of the immuneACCESS table is confined to in-frame rearrangements and falls short of the full clone set. An unresolved V gene accounts for under half of the shortfall where checked; the remainder is of unknown origin. The V and J calls and clone size are taken from that table; D and trimming were inferred from the DNA. The sample table holds about 97,000 clones, of which about 89% were seen once. The ten largest clones represent just under 7.5% of the sample.

The sequence links TRBV7-9 to TRBJ1-1; D gene: possibly TRBD1, on 5 matching bases. The source material was peripheral blood, sampled on day 0 of AZD1222 vaccination. This sequence was found in an adult in good health. At the DNA level, the sequence is TGTGCCAGCAGCTTGGGCAGGGAAGGCACTGAAGCTTTCTTT. It translates as CASSLGREGTEAFF.